This is a list of T cell receptor beta chains from one sample in a study of blood T cell repertoires in COVID-19. Sequencing was performed with immunoSEQ multiplex PCR; in TCRdb, only in-frame clones are kept and a portion is missing. The sample has approximately 45,000 clones; roughly nine tenths are singletons. Sequenced: peripheral blood. The origin of the receptors is a man aged 35 to 55 with active COVID-19. Both conserved end residues are part of each CDR3.

j_gene: TRBJ2-7; v_gene: TRBV6-2/TRBV6-3; CDR3aa: CASSYSPGVPYEQYF
j_gene: TRBJ1-2; v_gene: TRBV30; CDR3aa: CAWKGANYGYTF
j_gene: TRBJ1-2; v_gene: TRBV7-9; CDR3aa: CASSPQGGTNYGYTF
j_gene: TRBJ1-3; v_gene: TRBV6-5; CDR3aa: CASRLSSGNTIYF
j_gene: TRBJ2-1; v_gene: TRBV27; CDR3aa: CASSSSGGYNEQFF
j_gene: TRBJ2-2; v_gene: TRBV5-1; CDR3aa: CASSLGGNTGELFF
j_gene: TRBJ1-6; v_gene: TRBV27; CDR3aa: CATRITGDNSPLHF
j_gene: TRBJ2-1; v_gene: TRBV5-1; CDR3aa: CASSFSSGNNEQFF
j_gene: TRBJ2-1; v_gene: TRBV20-1; CDR3aa: CSASPGTSGRGLLDEQFF
j_gene: TRBJ2-1; v_gene: TRBV6-5; CDR3aa: CASSYGVAGHYNEQFF
j_gene: TRBJ2-5; v_gene: TRBV28; CDR3aa: CASSQPGPQETQYF